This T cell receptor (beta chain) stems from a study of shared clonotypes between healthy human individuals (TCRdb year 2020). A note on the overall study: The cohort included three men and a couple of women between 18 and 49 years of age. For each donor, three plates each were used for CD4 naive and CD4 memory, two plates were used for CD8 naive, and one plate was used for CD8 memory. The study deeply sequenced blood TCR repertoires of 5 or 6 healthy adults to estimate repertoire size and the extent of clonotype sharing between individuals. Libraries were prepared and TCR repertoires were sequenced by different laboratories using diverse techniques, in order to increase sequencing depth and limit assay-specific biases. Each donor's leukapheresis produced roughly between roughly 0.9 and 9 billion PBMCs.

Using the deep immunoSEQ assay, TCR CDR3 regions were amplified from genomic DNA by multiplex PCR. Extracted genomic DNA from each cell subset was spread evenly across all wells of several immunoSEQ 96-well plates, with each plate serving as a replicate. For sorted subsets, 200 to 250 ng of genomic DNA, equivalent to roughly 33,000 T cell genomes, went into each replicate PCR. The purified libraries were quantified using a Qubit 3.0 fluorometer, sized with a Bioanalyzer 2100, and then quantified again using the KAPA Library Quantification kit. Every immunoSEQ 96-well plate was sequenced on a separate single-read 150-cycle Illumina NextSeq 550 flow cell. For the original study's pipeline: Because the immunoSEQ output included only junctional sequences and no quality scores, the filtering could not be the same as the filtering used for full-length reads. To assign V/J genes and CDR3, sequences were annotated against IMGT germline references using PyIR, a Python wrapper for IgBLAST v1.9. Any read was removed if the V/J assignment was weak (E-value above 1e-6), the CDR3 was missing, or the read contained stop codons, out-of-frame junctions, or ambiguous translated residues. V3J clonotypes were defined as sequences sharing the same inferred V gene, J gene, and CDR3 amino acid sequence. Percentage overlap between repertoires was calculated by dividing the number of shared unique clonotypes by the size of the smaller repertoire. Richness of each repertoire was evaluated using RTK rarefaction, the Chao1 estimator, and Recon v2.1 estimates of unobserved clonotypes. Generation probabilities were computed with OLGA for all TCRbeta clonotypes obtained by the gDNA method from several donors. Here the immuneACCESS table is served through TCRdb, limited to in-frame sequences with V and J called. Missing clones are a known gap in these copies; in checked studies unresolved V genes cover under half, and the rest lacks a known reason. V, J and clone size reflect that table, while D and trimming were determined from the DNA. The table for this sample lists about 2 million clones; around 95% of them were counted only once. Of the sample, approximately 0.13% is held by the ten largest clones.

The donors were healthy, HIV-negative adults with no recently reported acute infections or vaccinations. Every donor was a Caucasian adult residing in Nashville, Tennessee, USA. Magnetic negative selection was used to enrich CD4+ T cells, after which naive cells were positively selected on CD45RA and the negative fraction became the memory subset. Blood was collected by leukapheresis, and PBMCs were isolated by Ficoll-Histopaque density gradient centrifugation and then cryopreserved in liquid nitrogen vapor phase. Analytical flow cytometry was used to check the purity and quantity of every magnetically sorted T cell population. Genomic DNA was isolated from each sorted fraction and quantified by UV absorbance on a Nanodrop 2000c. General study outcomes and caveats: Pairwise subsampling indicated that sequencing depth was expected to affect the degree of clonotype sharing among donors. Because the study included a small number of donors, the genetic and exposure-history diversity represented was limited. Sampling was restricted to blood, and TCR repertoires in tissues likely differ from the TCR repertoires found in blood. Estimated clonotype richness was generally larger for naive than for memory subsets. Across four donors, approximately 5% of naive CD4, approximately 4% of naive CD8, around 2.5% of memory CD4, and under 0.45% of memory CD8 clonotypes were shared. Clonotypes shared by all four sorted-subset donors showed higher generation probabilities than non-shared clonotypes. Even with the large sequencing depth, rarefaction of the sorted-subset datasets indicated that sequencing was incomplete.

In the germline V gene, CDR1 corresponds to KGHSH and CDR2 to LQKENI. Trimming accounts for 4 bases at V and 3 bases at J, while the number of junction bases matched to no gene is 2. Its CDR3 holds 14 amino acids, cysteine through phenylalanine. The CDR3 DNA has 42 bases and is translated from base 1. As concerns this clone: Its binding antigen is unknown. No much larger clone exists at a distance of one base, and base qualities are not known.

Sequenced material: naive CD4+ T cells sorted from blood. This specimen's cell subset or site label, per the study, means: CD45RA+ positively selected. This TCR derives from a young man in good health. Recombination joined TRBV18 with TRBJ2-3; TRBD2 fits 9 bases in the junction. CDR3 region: CASSRLAVTDTQYF. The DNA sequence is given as TGTGCCAGCTCACGACTAGCGGTGACAGATACGCAGTATTTT.